The clone carrying this TCR beta chain was seen a few times. The antigen remains undetermined. The table came from immunoSEQ multiplex PCR; TCRdb's copy has only in-frame clones and leaves some out. The sample includes roughly 8,500 clones, 79% of them seen just once. Documented time point: neoterminal ileum biopsy at postoperative endoscopy, about 6 months after surgery. J lost 5 bases, V lost 7 bases, and 8 bases had no gene match. Germline V lookup: CDR1 SNHLY, CDR2 FYNNEI. This CDR3 is 15 amino acids long. The data originate from a study of T cell repertoires in ileal Crohn's disease. Study-wide results and caveats: Active smokers at surgery had more clonal expansions than non-smokers. Within the first postoperative year, endoscopy came at median roughly 7.3 months.

The chain recombines TRBV2 with TRBJ2-7; TRBD2 agrees at 13 bases. Sequenced input: ileal tissue. The TCR was taken from an adult with Crohn's disease. CDR3 DNA sequence: TGTGCCAGCAAAACCGAACTAGCGGGGGGGCACGAGCAGTACTTC. It yields the protein CASKTELAGGHEQYF.